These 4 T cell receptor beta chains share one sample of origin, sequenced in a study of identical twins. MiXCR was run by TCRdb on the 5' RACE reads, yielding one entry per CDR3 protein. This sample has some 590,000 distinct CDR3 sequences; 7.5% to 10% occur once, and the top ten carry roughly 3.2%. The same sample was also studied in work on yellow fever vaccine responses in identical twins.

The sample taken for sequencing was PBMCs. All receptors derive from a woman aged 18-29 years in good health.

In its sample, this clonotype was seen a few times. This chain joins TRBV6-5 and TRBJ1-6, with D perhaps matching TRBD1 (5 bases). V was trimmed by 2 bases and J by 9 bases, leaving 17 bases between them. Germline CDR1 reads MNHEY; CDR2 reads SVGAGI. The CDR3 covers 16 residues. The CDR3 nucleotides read TGTGCCAGCAGTTACGAGGTGGGACTCGAAAGTTCACCCCTCCACTTT. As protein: CASSYEVGLESSPLHF.

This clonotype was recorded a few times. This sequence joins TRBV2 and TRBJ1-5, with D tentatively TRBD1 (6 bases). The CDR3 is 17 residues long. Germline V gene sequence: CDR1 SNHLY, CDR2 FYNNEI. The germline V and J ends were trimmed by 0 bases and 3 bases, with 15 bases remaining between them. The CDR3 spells CASSEAGVRGNNQPQHF. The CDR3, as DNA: TGTGCCAGCAGTGAAGCGGGGGTCAGGGGTAACAATCAGCCCCAGCATTTT.

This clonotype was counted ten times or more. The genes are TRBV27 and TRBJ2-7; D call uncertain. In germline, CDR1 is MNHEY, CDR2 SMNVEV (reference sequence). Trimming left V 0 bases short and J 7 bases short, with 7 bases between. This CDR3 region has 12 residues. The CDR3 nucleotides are TGTGCCAGCAGTTTATCTCCCGATGAGCAGTACTTC. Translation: CASSLSPDEQYF.

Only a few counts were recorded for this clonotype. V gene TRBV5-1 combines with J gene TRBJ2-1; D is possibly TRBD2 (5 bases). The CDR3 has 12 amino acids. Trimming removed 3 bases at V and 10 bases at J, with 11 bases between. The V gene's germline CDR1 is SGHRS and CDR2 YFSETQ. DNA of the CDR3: TGCGCCAGCAGCTATCTAGGGAGCGAGCAGTTCTTC. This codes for CASSYLGSEQFF.